The 11 T cell receptor beta chains below come from one sample, sequenced in a study of beta chain features in type 1 diabetes. Reverse transcribing all isolated RNA meant expressed TCRB transcripts were sequenced. Profiled with immunoSEQ multiplex PCR; TCRdb holds only in-frame clones, not every one. The profile shows some 900,000 clones, about a sixth of them singletons. The material sequenced was naive CD4+ T cells from blood. These receptors were taken from a young woman in good health.

This clone was detected only a few times. The rearrangement links TRBV28 to TRBJ2-1, with D possibly TRBD1 on 6 matching bases. Trimming took 1 base from V and 5 from J, leaving 9 bases between them. There are 14 residues in the CDR3. Germline V gene sequence: CDR1 MDHEN, CDR2 SYDVKM. The CDR3 loop is CASSLYRADNEQFF. For the CDR3, the DNA is TGTGCCAGCAGTTTATACAGGGCCGACAATGAGCAGTTCTTC.

J is TRBJ2-7 and V is TRBV15; perhaps TRBD1 as D (6 bases). From germline, CDR1 is LNHNV and CDR2 YYDKDF (reference sequence). V lost 4 bases and J 4 bases, leaving 20 bases between the germline ends. The CDR3 sequence is 16 residues long. The CDR3 here is CATSKNTGFRAYEQYF. DNA for the CDR3: TGTGCCACCAGCAAAAACACAGGGTTCCGGGCTTACGAGCAGTACTTC.

This clone was counted only a few times. V and J are TRBV29-1 and TRBJ2-7; D remains unclear. The germline V gene has CDR1 SQVTM and CDR2 ANQGSEA. The CDR3 runs 14 residues. V lost 4 bases to trimming and J lost 7 bases, with 20 bases between them. CDR3 amino acids: CSVGAQRGMGEQYF. The CDR3 DNA reads as TGCAGCGTTGGGGCACAAAGAGGAATGGGGGAGCAGTACTTC.

This clone has more than one count but fewer than ten. This rearrangement joins TRBV14 to TRBJ2-1, with D perhaps assigned TRBD1 or TRBD2 (5 bases each). Germline lookup yields CDR1 SGHDN and CDR2 FVKESK. V lost 4 bases to trimming and J lost 4 bases, with 17 bases between them. The CDR3 is 16 amino acids. The CDR3 region has the DNA TGTGCCAGCAGCCCAGACAAGGGGACGATATACAATGAGCAGTTCTTC. Residues: CASSPDKGTIYNEQFF. The full variable domain, completed using reference TRBV14 and TRBJ2-1, is EAGVTQFPSHSVIEKGQTVTLRCDPISGHDNLYWYRRVMGKEIKFLLHFVKESKQDESGMPNNRFLAERTGGTYSTLKVQPAELEDSGVYFCASSPDKGTIYNEQFFGPGTRLTVL.

The sample holds a few counts of this clone. The V gene is TRBV5-6, the J gene TRBJ2-3, with D hard to call. The CDR3 is made up of 14 amino acids. Germline CDR1 SGHDT, CDR2 YYEEEE. Trimming stripped 0 bases from V and 4 bases from J, with 9 bases between. In nucleotides, the CDR3 is TGTGCCAGCAGCTTGGTTGCCGGCCCAGATACGCAGTATTTT. Protein sequence: CASSLVAGPDTQYF.

This clone has only a few counts. The genes are TRBV18 and TRBJ1-1; no definite D call. The ends were cut back, 4 bases at V and 1 base at J, with 13 bases in the middle. The germline gives CDR1 KGHSH, CDR2 LQKENI. This CDR3 region has 15 residues. The CDR3 DNA follows: TGTGCCAGCTCACGAATCGCGGAGGGGAACACTGAAGCTTTCTTT. Its protein product is CASSRIAEGNTEAFF.

The chain is built from TRBV4-2 and TRBJ1-5; D call uncertain. Germline-derived CDR1 and CDR2 are LGHNA and YNFKEQ. V lost 0 bases to trimming and J lost 0 bases, with 6 bases between them. The CDR3 runs 15 residues. The CDR3 reads CASSQDVDSNQPQHF. Here the CDR3 DNA reads TGTGCCAGCAGCCAAGATGTCGATAGCAATCAGCCCCAGCATTTT.

This sequence joins TRBV7-9 and TRBJ2-3, with D uncertain. V lost 2 bases and J lost 6, with 9 bases in between. Germline V CDR1 and CDR2: SEHNR, FQNEAQ (reference sequence). CDR3 length: 13 residues. CDR3 bases: TGTGCCAGCAGCTTAAGACCAGTGGATACGCAGTATTTT. This translates into CASSLRPVDTQYF.

This clone appeared a few times. This rearrangement joins TRBV6-5 to TRBJ2-2, with 8 bases identical to TRBD1. V lost 6 bases to trimming and J lost 6 bases; unmatched junction nucleotides: 9. The V gene's germline CDR1 is MNHEY and CDR2 SVGAGI. This CDR3 is built from 15 residues. This chain's CDR3 is CASRPTGAVAGELFF. The CDR3 DNA reads as TGTGCCAGCAGACCGACAGGGGCCGTGGCCGGGGAGCTGTTTTTT.

The chain couples TRBV27 to TRBJ2-3; 13 nucleotides align to TRBD2. The CDR3 extends over 18 amino acids. Per the germline V gene, CDR1 is MNHEY and CDR2 is SMNVEV (reference sequence). Trimming took 8 bases from V and 4 from J; bases not matched to a gene: 15. CDR3 residues: CASRPRLGLAGVADTQYF. In DNA form, the CDR3 reads TGTGCCAGCCGTCCAAGGCTCGGACTAGCGGGAGTGGCAGATACGCAGTATTTT.

This clone occurred a few times. J is TRBJ2-7 and V is TRBV29-1; D perhaps matches TRBD1 (6 bases). The CDR3 consists of 14 residues. The germline V gene encodes CDR1 SQVTM and CDR2 ANQGSEA. Trimming cost V 6 bases and J 0 bases, with 15 bases left between them. The CDR3 here is CSVVQGFSSYEQYF. DNA of the CDR3: TGCAGCGTAGTACAGGGTTTTAGCTCCTACGAGCAGTACTTC.